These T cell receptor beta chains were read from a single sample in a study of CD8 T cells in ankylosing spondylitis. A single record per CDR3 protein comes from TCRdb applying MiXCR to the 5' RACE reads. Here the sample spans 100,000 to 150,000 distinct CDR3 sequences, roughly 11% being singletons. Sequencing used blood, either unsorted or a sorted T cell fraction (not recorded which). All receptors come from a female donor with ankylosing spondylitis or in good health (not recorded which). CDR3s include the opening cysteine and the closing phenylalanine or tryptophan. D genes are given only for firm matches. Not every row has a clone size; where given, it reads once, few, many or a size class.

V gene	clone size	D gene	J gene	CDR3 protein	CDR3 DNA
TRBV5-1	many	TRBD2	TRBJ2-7	CASSTPLAGGGEQYF	TGCGCCAGCAGCACTCCACTAGCGGGAGGAGGCGAGCAGTACTTC
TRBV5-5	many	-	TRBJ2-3	CASSSTGLDTQYF	TGTGCCAGCAGCTCTACAGGGCTCGATACGCAGTATTTT
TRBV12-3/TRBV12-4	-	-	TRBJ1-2	CASSLGGLYGYTF	TGTGCCAGCAGTTTAGGGGGACTTTATGGCTACACCTTC
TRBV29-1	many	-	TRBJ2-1	CSVKGGLLNEQFF	TGCAGCGTTAAGGGAGGTCTTTTAAATGAGCAGTTCTTC
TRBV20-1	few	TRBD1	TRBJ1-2	CSARTTGQGMGGYTF	TGCAGTGCCCGGACTACCGGACAGGGGATGGGAGGCTACACCTTC
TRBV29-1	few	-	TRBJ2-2	CSVEGAWDTGELFF	TGCAGCGTTGAAGGAGCGTGGGACACCGGGGAGCTGTTTTTT
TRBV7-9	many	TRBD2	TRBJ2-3	CASSPGLAGGTDTQYF	TGTGCCAGCAGCCCCGGACTAGCGGGAGGCACAGATACGCAGTATTTT
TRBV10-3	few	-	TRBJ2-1	CASTRGDSYNEQFF	TGTGCCAGCACACGAGGTGACTCCTACAATGAGCAGTTCTTC
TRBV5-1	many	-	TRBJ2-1	CASSSGGPYNEQFF	TGCGCCAGCAGCTCAGGGGGGCCATACAATGAGCAGTTCTTC
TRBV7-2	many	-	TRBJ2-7	CASSPDHKTGYEQYF	TGTGCCAGCAGCCCCGATCATAAGACAGGATACGAGCAGTACTTC
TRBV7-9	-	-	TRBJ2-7	CASSPGRSSYEQYF	TGTGCCAGCAGCCCGGGACGGAGCTCCTACGAGCAGTACTTC